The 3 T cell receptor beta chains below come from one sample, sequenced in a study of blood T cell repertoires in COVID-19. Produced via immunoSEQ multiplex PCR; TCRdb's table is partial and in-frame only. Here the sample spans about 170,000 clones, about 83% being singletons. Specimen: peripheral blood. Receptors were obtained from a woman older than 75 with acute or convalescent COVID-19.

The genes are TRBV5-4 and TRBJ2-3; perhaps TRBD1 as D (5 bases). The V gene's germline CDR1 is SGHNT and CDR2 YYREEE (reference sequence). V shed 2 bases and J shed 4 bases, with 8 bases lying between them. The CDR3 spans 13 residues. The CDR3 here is CASSFQGADTQYF. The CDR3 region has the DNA TGTGCCAGCAGCTTCCAGGGCGCAGATACGCAGTATTTT.

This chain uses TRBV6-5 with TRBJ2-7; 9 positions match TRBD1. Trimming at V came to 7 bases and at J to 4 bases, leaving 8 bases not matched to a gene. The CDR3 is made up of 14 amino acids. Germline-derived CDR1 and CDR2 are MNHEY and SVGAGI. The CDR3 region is CASITGTGPYEQYF. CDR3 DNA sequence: TGTGCCAGCATCACCGGGACAGGGCCTTACGAGCAGTACTTC.

As DNA, the CDR3 is TGTGCCAGCAGCTCCTACAGGGGGGAGACCCAGTACTTC. It encodes CASSSYRGETQYF. This rearrangement joins TRBV7-2 to TRBJ2-5; 8 bases align to TRBD1. The CDR3 loop spans 13 amino acids. After removal of 4 bases from V and 5 bases from J, the junction contained 3 bases not matched to a gene. The germline V gene has CDR1 SGHTA and CDR2 FQGNSA.